The 9 T cell receptor beta chains below come from one sample, sequenced in a study of T cell responses to AZD1222 COVID-19 vaccine. Sequencing used immunoSEQ multiplex PCR; TCRdb keeps in-frame clones, though not all of them. This sample has about 180,000 clones, with about 90% found just once. The source was peripheral blood, collected on day 0 of AZD1222 vaccination. These receptors all come from an adult in good health.

Here the CDR3 DNA reads TGTGCCAGCAGCTCCAGCGGGAGTAGCACCGGGGAGCTGTTTTTT. Protein sequence: CASSSSGSSTGELFF. V gene TRBV7-9 combines with J gene TRBJ2-2, with TRBD2 identical over 8 bases. The CDR3 is made up of 15 amino acids. Trimming at V came to 4 bases and at J to 4 bases, leaving 5 bases not matched to a gene. From germline, CDR1 is SEHNR and CDR2 FQNEAQ (reference sequence).

The CDR3 spells CASSPRVQGAGNTIYF. The CDR3 nucleotides read TGTGCCAGCTCACCTCGCGTACAGGGGGCTGGAAACACCATATATTTT. The rearrangement links TRBV18 to TRBJ1-3, with TRBD1 identical over 8 bases. With 3 bases clipped from V and 2 bases from J, the junction kept 6 bases outside the gene matches. Germline V lookup: CDR1 KGHSH, CDR2 LQKENI. This CDR3 is 16 amino acids long. Complete variable domain (other parts from reference TRBV18 and TRBJ1-3): NAGVMQNPRHLVRRRGQEARLRCSPMKGHSHVYWYRQLPEEGLKFMVYLQKENIIDESGMPKERFSAEFPKEGPSILRIQQVVRGDSAAYFCASSPRVQGAGNTIYFGEGSWLTVV.

This chain connects TRBV6-2 or TRBV6-3 to TRBJ1-5, with D maybe TRBD1 (5 bases). CDR3 length: 14 amino acids. The V and J ends lost 2 bases and 7 bases respectively, with 12 bases between them. The germline V gene encodes CDR1 MNHEY and CDR2 SVGEGT. The CDR3 sequence: CASSYGDPGQPQHF. Written as DNA, the CDR3 is TGTGCCAGCAGTTACGGGGATCCAGGGCAGCCCCAGCATTTT.

V gene TRBV7-2 combines with J gene TRBJ1-3; D is unresolved. Germline V gives CDR1 SGHTA, CDR2 FQGNSA. Trimming cost V 1 base and J 0 bases, with 10 bases left between them. The CDR3 contains 16 residues. CDR3 bases: TGTGCCAGCAGCTTAGATGGGGAGAGCTCTGGAAACACCATATATTTT. Encoded protein: CASSLDGESSGNTIYF.

This clone was seen only once. The chain carries TRBV28 and TRBJ1-3, with TRBD1 as a possible D gene (5 bases). CDR1 and CDR2 (germline): MDHEN, SYDVKM. The CDR3 extends over 13 amino acids. Trimming stripped 6 bases from V and 2 bases from J, with 8 bases between. CDR3 loop: CASRTATGNTIYF. CDR3 DNA: TGTGCCAGCAGGACAGCTACTGGAAACACCATATATTTT.

V gene TRBV6-5 combines with J gene TRBJ1-1; D remains unclear. The V end lost 6 bases, the J end lost 7 bases, and 21 bases lay between the germline ends. The CDR3 consists of 15 residues. Germline V lookup: CDR1 MNHEY, CDR2 SVGAGI. CDR3 sequence reads: CASRKVDLVFLEAFF. As DNA, the CDR3 is TGTGCCAGCAGAAAGGTAGACCTGGTGTTTCTTGAAGCTTTCTTT.

V and J are TRBV19 and TRBJ2-1, with D uncertain. There are 13 residues in the CDR3. Germline V gives CDR1 LNHDA, CDR2 SQIVND (reference sequence). V shed 3 bases and J shed 2 bases, with 5 bases lying between them. This CDR3 reads CASSMSTYNEQFF. The CDR3 region has the DNA TGTGCCAGTAGTATGTCTACCTACAATGAGCAGTTCTTC.

V is TRBV28 and J is TRBJ2-5, with D hard to call. This CDR3 has 13 residues. Trimming took off 6 bases at V and 2 bases at J, with 10 bases between the two ends. Germline V gives CDR1 MDHEN, CDR2 SYDVKM. CDR3 residues: CASSSADQETQYF. CDR3 nucleotide sequence: TGTGCCAGCAGCTCGGCGGATCAAGAGACCCAGTACTTC. Full variable domain (remainder filled in from reference TRBV28 and TRBJ2-5): DVKVTQSSRYLVKRTGEKVFLECVQDMDHENMFWYRQDPGLGLRLIYFSYDVKMKEKGDIPEGYSVSREKKERFSLILESASTNQTSMYLCASSSADQETQYFGPGTRLLVL.

This chain links TRBV7-2 with TRBJ1-2, with 7 bases that match TRBD1. Germline-derived CDR1 and CDR2 are SGHTA and FQGNSA. The CDR3 contains 15 residues. V was pared by 6 bases and J by 4 bases, with 11 bases of the junction left unmatched. CDR3 nucleotide sequence: TGTGCCAGCAGTCGAGAGGGACAGCCGCTCTATGGCTACACCTTC. Residues: CASSREGQPLYGYTF.